Shown below are 18 T cell receptor beta chains from a single sample sequenced in a study of cytomegalovirus exposure and HLA in healthy donors. This PCR relied on a set of 60 Vbeta primers and 13 Jbeta primers. Sequencing used immunoSEQ multiplex PCR; TCRdb keeps in-frame clones, though not all of them. The sample records about 200,000 clones, 75% to 90% being singletons. The material sequenced was PBMCs. Receptors were obtained from a young woman in good health and CMV-seronegative.

This chain links TRBV18 with TRBJ2-7; 8 nucleotides agree with TRBD1. CDR3 length equals 15 residues. V trimming: 3 bases; J trimming: 5 bases; junction bases outside the gene matches: 9. The germline V gene encodes CDR1 KGHSH and CDR2 LQKENI. The CDR3 DNA reads as TGTGCCAGCTCACCGAACGGACAGGGTAACCACGAGCAGTACTTC. It encodes CASSPNGQGNHEQYF.

This rearrangement joins TRBV5-4 to TRBJ2-5; 7 bases map to TRBD2. Germline lookup yields CDR1 SGHNT and CDR2 YYREEE (reference sequence). J gave up 3 bases and V 0 bases, and 5 bases lay outside the gene matches. This CDR3 has 15 residues. The CDR3 bases are TGTGCCAGCAGCTTGGACCCCCTAGCGGAAGAGACCCAGTACTTC. The encoded protein is CASSLDPLAEETQYF.

V is TRBV2 and J is TRBJ2-1; a weak D match, TRBD2 (5 bases). V shed 8 bases and J shed 0 bases, with 5 bases lying between them. The CDR3 length is 12 residues. Germline CDR1 and CDR2: SNHLY and FYNNEI. CDR3 sequence reads: CASGSSYNEQFF. In DNA, the CDR3 is TGTGCCAGCGGGAGCTCCTACAATGAGCAGTTCTTC.

The chain links TRBV5-6 to TRBJ2-7; TRBD2 matches at 13 bases. The germline V gene has CDR1 SGHDT and CDR2 YYEEEE. The trim removed 8 bases at V and 6 bases at J, leaving 5 bases unmatched. This CDR3 is 13 amino acids long. For the CDR3, the DNA is TGTGCCAGTATTACTAGCGGGGGGGCCGAGCAGTACTTC. Amino acids: CASITSGGAEQYF.

On this clone itself: One end of the junction fails to match germline, which may point to a read error. The J gene is TRBJ2-4, the V gene TRBV4-1; 13 nucleotides match TRBD2. The CDR3 runs 21 residues. Germline V gives CDR1 MGHRA, CDR2 YSYEKL. The CDR3 sequence: CASSQDQATSGGILAKNSQYF. CDR3 coding DNA: TGCGCCAGCAGCCAAGATCAGGCGACTAGCGGGGGGATACTAGCCAAAAACAGTCAGTACTTC.

The rearrangement uses TRBV27 and TRBJ2-3, with no clear D. This CDR3 has 13 residues. With 6 bases removed from V and 0 bases from J, the gap between germline ends came to 7 bases. Per the germline V gene, CDR1 is MNHEY and CDR2 is SMNVEV (reference sequence). As DNA, the CDR3 is TGTGCCAGCAGGAAACAGAGCACAGATACGCAGTATTTT. It specifies CASRKQSTDTQYF.

The chain employs TRBV5-1 and TRBJ1-1, with a tentative D call TRBD1 (6 bases). Trimming took 0 bases from V and 1 from J, leaving 13 bases between them. The germline V gene encodes CDR1 SGHRS and CDR2 YFSETQ. The CDR3 length is 16 residues. DNA for the CDR3: TGCGCCAGCAGCTTGGGACGCAGACAGGAGAACACTGAAGCTTTCTTT. It is translated as CASSLGRRQENTEAFF.

The CDR3 sequence is CASSRLSGGYNEQFF. DNA for the CDR3: TGTGCCAGCAGCCGACTAAGCGGAGGCTACAATGAGCAGTTCTTC. The chain uses TRBV28 and TRBJ2-1; D might be TRBD2 (5 bases). V was trimmed by 6 bases and J by 3 bases, leaving 15 bases between them. Germline V lookup: CDR1 MDHEN, CDR2 SYDVKM. This CDR3 has 15 residues.

This chain links TRBV5-6 with TRBJ1-1, with D possibly matching TRBD1 (6 bases). The V and J ends lost 3 bases and 6 bases respectively, with 9 bases between them. The CDR3 is 12 residues long. CDR1 and CDR2 from the germline V gene are SGHDT and YYEEEE. CDR3: CASSWQGSEAFF. The DNA of the CDR3 is TGTGCCAGCAGCTGGCAGGGGTCTGAAGCTTTCTTT.

This chain connects TRBV6-5 to TRBJ1-2; tentative D call: TRBD1 (6 bases). Germline CDR1 and CDR2: MNHEY and SVGAGI. The CDR3 runs to 15 residues. Trimming pared 6 bases from V and 0 bases from J, leaving 14 bases between. Here the CDR3 DNA reads TGTGCCAGCAGCCTAGGGGGGGCTGCTAACTATGGCTACACCTTC. Translating it yields CASSLGGAANYGYTF.

The rearrangement links TRBV6-1 to TRBJ2-1, with 8 nucleotides matching TRBD2. The junction had 5 bases not matched to a gene; V was cut back by 3 bases and J by 4 bases. The CDR3 has 15 amino acids. The germline V gene encodes CDR1 MNHNS and CDR2 SASEGT. The CDR3: CASSDQSGGYNEQFF. The CDR3, as DNA: TGTGCCAGCAGTGATCAAAGCGGGGGTTACAATGAGCAGTTCTTC.

The V and J genes are TRBV5-4 and TRBJ1-2; D may be TRBD1 (5 bases). Germline lookup yields CDR1 SGHNT and CDR2 YYREEE (reference sequence). V shed 3 bases and J shed 4 bases, with 13 bases lying between them. There are 14 residues in the CDR3. CDR3 sequence: CASSSDSSAYGYTF. The CDR3 DNA follows: TGTGCCAGCAGCTCAGACAGCTCCGCCTATGGCTACACCTTC.

V gene TRBV13 combines with J gene TRBJ2-5; the match to TRBD2 covers 8 bases. The J call is in doubt because the DNA end fits TRBJ2-7 better. The CDR3 runs 17 residues. CDR1 is PRHDT and CDR2 is FYEKMQ in the germline V gene (reference sequence). CDR3 amino acids: CASSPAIAGLTSYEQYF. DNA for the CDR3: TGTGCCAGCAGCCCCGCTATAGCGGGACTGACATCCTACGAGCAGTACTTC.

V and J are TRBV10-3 and TRBJ2-7; TRBD2 matches at 8 bases. V dropped 4 bases and J dropped 4; count of bases not matched to a gene: 6. Germline V gives CDR1 ENHRY, CDR2 SYGVKD. CDR3 length: 14 residues. Written as DNA, the CDR3 is TGTGCCATCAGTGTCGGCGGGGGGCCATACGAGCAGTACTTC. It codes for CAISVGGGPYEQYF.

The J gene is TRBJ1-5, the V gene TRBV28, with a possible D match to TRBD1 (6 bases). CDR3 length: 15 residues. Germline V gene lookup returns CDR1 MDHEN and CDR2 SYDVKM. Trimming stripped 6 bases from V and 6 bases from J, with 18 bases between. The CDR3 DNA reads as TGTGCCAGCAGATCGGCAGGGGATTCAGGTCAGCCCCAGCATTTT. It yields the protein CASRSAGDSGQPQHF.

This rearrangement joins TRBV7-9 to TRBJ2-2; a possible D gene is TRBD1 (5 bases). Germline V gene data show CDR1 as SEHNR and CDR2 as FQNEAQ (reference sequence). CDR3 length: 15 amino acids. V lost 2 bases and J 5 bases, leaving 12 bases between the germline ends. This CDR3 is CASSLSAGQTGELFF. The CDR3 coding sequence is TGTGCCAGCAGCTTATCGGCAGGGCAAACCGGGGAGCTGTTTTTT.

The chain has TRBV27 and TRBJ1-3; D ambiguous. The CDR3 is 16 residues long. Germline loops: CDR1 MNHEY, CDR2 SMNVEV (reference sequence). Trimming stripped 2 bases from V and 1 base from J, with 12 bases between. In nucleotides, the CDR3 is TGTGCCAGCAGTTTACAGGCCGGCTTTTCTGGAAACACCATATATTTT. Translation gives CASSLQAGFSGNTIYF.

The chain is built from TRBV5-1 and TRBJ1-3; D ambiguous. The CDR3 has 16 residues. Germline V lookup: CDR1 SGHRS, CDR2 YFSETQ. V was cut by 4 bases and J by 0 bases, with 14 bases left in between. The CDR3: CASSLVSGSSGNTIYF. The CDR3 coding sequence is TGCGCCAGCAGCCTAGTATCTGGCTCCTCTGGAAACACCATATATTTT.